This T cell receptor (beta chain) was retrieved from a study of graft-versus-host responses after intestinal transplantation listed by TCRdb under 2021. About the investigation overall: Recipients received multivisceral, liver-intestinal, or isolated intestinal transplants. All recipients received anti-thymocyte globulin induction followed by maintenance tacrolimus and steroids for approximately 3 years. Graft-versus-host and host-versus-graft alloreactive T cell clones were tracked in the graft, circulation and bone marrow after intestinal transplantation using bulk TCR-beta CDR3 sequencing. To identify alloreactive clones, pre-transplant mixed lymphocyte reaction products were sequenced and then compared with unstimulated pre-transplant donor and recipient T cells. The cohort enrolled roughly 25 intestinal transplant recipients including one retransplant, and a few patients lacking pretransplant specimens were excluded. A peak of at least 4% donor T cells among recipient peripheral blood mononuclear cells was the definition used for donor T cell macrochimerism. Rather than going through the commercial service, samples from a few later patients were sequenced in-house on an Illumina MiSeq and processed with MiXCR. The research as a whole found: GvH clones were detected in recipient bone marrow, and some appeared earlier in ileal mucosa or blood, consistent with an intestinal mucosal origin. Conclusions were limited by the relatively low number and heterogeneity of intestinal transplant patients. Peak levels of circulating GvH clones were associated with declines in HvG clones early after transplant. High GvH to HvG T cell clonal ratios were observed in the allografts of patients with donor T cell macrochimerism.

What this sample's time point label stands for: cells obtained before transplantation from donor or recipient. CD3+CD4+ and CD3+CD8+ populations were FACS-sorted from unstimulated pre-transplant donor and recipient cells taken from spleen or lymph nodes. CDR3 length: 16 amino acids, cysteine to phenylalanine. Kept here is only the CDR3 DNA, which spans 48 bases and is read in frame from base 1. Deletion took 0 bases off V and 2 bases off J, with a span of 13 bases between the germline ends. In the germline V gene, CDR1 corresponds to LGHNA and CDR2 to YSLEER. Libraries came from the immunoSEQ multiplex PCR assay. For most patients, genomic DNA was isolated with the Qiagen DNeasy Blood and Tissue Kit and shipped frozen to Adaptive Biotechnologies for TCR sequencing. Adaptive Biotechnologies carried out high-throughput TCR-beta CDR3 sequencing of genomic DNA for most patients. On the study's bioinformatics: Adaptive's ImmunoSEQ software supplied the TCR sequencing data for 18 patients, while MiXCR and VDJtools were used to process a few other patients. CD4 versus CD8 sorting errors were corrected by removing sequences found in both subsets at a frequency ratio below 5:1. CDR3 nucleotide sequences shared by donor and recipient were removed because the origin of these sequences could not be assigned. To count as alloreactive, a clone needed at least 2-fold expansion over unstimulated cells and a minimum CFSE-low frequency of 0.002% (template counts) or 0.001% (read counts). Clones detected in sequenced pre-transplant spleen, lymph node, or MLR CFSE-low populations of the donor or recipient were defined as mappable. Cumulative frequency of alloreactive clones was calculated as a percentage of all sequences weighted by copy number. The table comes from immuneACCESS by way of TCRdb, which keeps in-frame sequences with V and J called. Part of the clones is missing from these tables; in studies checked, under half for an unresolved V gene and the rest for unknown reasons. Clone size and the V and J calls come from that table; the DNA yielded D and trimming. This sample has 41,000 or so clones in its table, and 85% to 95% of those were observed once. The ten biggest clones cover approximately 0.53% of the sample.

Turning to this clone: This receptor's antigen is unknown. One base away there is no much larger clone; base qualities are not given.

Recombination linked TRBV4-3 to TRBJ1-1; TRBD1 is a weak D gene call, 6 bases matching. The specimen comprised unstimulated CD8+ T cells sorted from spleen or lymph node cells, sampled before transplant. The receptor was isolated from a human donor who was the organ donor for an intestinal transplant. The nucleotides are TGCGCCAGCAGCCAAGATGGGGGGGCCCTAAACACTGAAGCTTTCTTT. Its translation is CASSQDGGALNTEAFF.